This T cell receptor (beta chain) comes out of a study of blood T cell repertoires in COVID-19. Study details: PBMCs, B-cell-depleted T cells, or T cells were the source of the cDNA or gDNA that made up the material.

Authors' processing steps: Estimates of nucleated cell counts were drawn from the amplification of reference gene primers. Assay used: immunoSEQ multiplex PCR; TCRdb lists only in-frame clones, some missing. The V and J calls and the clone size are those of that table, but D and trimming were determined from the DNA. The sample shows over 110,000 clones, 75% to 90% of them seen only once. J gave up 10 bases and V 3 bases, and 11 bases lay outside the gene matches. From germline, CDR1 is DFQATT and CDR2 SNEGSKA (reference sequence). CDR3 length: 14 amino acids. The V gene is TRBV20-1, the J gene TRBJ2-1, with 8 nucleotides matching TRBD2. Sequenced: peripheral blood. This clonotype was obtained from a woman aged 50 to 60 with acute or convalescent COVID-19. The CDR3 loop reads CSASSESGRVEQFF. CDR3 DNA sequence: TGCAGTGCTAGTAGTGAGAGCGGGAGAGTCGAGCAGTTCTTC.